The 27 T cell receptor beta chains presented below share a single source sample, sequenced in a study of CD8+CD57+ T cells in acquired aplastic anemia. The use of genomic DNA as template underpinned the TCR beta VDJ and CDR3 profiling. A single record per CDR3 protein comes from TCRdb applying MiXCR to the reads. This sample has approximately 190,000 distinct CDR3 sequences, with about 64% found just once. The specimen sequenced was sorted CD4+, CD8+, or CD8+CD57+ T cells (not recorded which) from PBMCs. All receptors derive from a human donor with severe aplastic anemia or a healthy control (not recorded which).

The V gene is TRBV2, the J gene TRBJ2-7, with 9 bases aligning to TRBD2. V lost 5 bases to trimming and J lost 2 bases; unmatched junction nucleotides: 10. Germline CDR1 SNHLY, CDR2 FYNNEI. The CDR3 has 16 amino acids. DNA of the CDR3: TGTGCCAGCAGTTTGGAAGGGCTAGCGGGGCCCTACGAGCAGTACTTC. It yields the protein CASSLEGLAGPYEQYF.

A few counts support this clonotype. The rearrangement joins TRBV30 to TRBJ1-5; D unclear. V shed 2 bases and J shed 3 bases, with 17 bases lying between them. This CDR3 spans 16 amino acids. Germline V lookup: CDR1 GTSNPN, CDR2 SVGIG (reference sequence). As DNA, the CDR3 is TGTGCCTGGAGTATAGCACAGAGTTTATACAATCAGCCCCAGCATTTT. It encodes CAWSIAQSLYNQPQHF.

In regard to this clonotype: One end of the junction fails to match germline, which may point to a read error. V and J are TRBV7-6 and TRBJ2-1; 8 nucleotides agree with TRBD2. The CDR3 length is 10 residues. The germline CDR1 and CDR2 sequences are SGHVS and FNYEAQ. The CDR3 nucleotides read TGTGCCAGCAGCTTAAAGCGGGAGATCTTC. Residues: CASSLKREIF.

The J gene is TRBJ1-2, the V gene TRBV7-9, with no clear D. This CDR3 spans 13 amino acids. Germline CDR1 and CDR2: SEHNR and FQNEAQ (reference sequence). The V and J ends lost 7 bases and 6 bases respectively, with 15 bases between them. The CDR3: CASTRNLGNGYTF. CDR3 nucleotide sequence: TGTGCCAGCACCCGCAACCTGGGCAATGGCTACACCTTC.

This clonotype has only one observation. The chain uses TRBV7-6 and TRBJ1-5, with a weak D call TRBD1 (5 bases). Trimming took 4 bases from V and 5 from J, leaving 9 bases between them. CDR3 length: 13 amino acids. CDR1 and CDR2 (germline): SGHVS, FNYEAQ. DNA of the CDR3: TGTGCCAGCAGCTCAGACAGCGATCAGCCCCAGCATTTT. Translating it yields CASSSDSDQPQHF.

The table lists this clonotype with a few counts. The chain combines TRBV9 with TRBJ2-3; 15 positions agree with TRBD2. The J segment lost 0 bases and the V segment lost 4 bases, leaving 9 bases of the junction unmatched. Looked up from germline, CDR1 is SGDLS and CDR2 is YYNGEE. The CDR3 sequence is 19 residues long. CDR3 amino acids: CASSPTGTSGGTSTDTQYF. CDR3 DNA: TGTGCCAGCAGCCCTACCGGGACTAGCGGGGGGACGAGCACAGATACGCAGTATTTT.

The chain uses TRBV15 and TRBJ2-7; either TRBD1 or TRBD2 may supply D (5 bases each). Germline V lookup: CDR1 LNHNV, CDR2 YYDKDF (reference sequence). The length of the CDR3 is 15 residues. With 1 base removed from V and 2 bases from J, the gap between germline ends came to 12 bases. CDR3 nucleotides: TGTGCCACCAGCAGAGGGGGGAGCTTCACCTACGAGCAGTACTTC. Protein: CATSRGGSFTYEQYF. Full variable domain (remainder filled in from reference TRBV15 and TRBJ2-7): DAMVIQNPRYQVTQFGKPVTLSCSQTLNHNVMYWYQQKSSQAPKLLFHYYDKDFNNEADTPDNFQSRRPNTSFCFLDIRSPGLGDTAMYLCATSRGGSFTYEQYFGPGTRLTVT.

This chain links TRBV28 with TRBJ1-2; 7 nucleotides match TRBD1. Germline values: CDR1 MDHEN, CDR2 SYDVKM. Germline trimming cut 7 bases from V and 5 bases from J; bases unmatched to any gene: 16. The CDR3 totals 16 residues. The CDR3 reads CASNLMFPSQGYGYTF. The CDR3 bases are TGTGCCAGCAATTTGATGTTTCCCTCACAGGGGTATGGCTACACCTTC.

The table lists this clonotype with a count of one. The CDR3 loop is CATKGVMGETQYF. The CDR3 nucleotides read TGTGCCACCAAAGGTGTGATGGGGGAGACCCAGTACTTC. V gene TRBV15 combines with J gene TRBJ2-5; D is unresolved. The V end was cut by 7 bases, the J end by 5 bases, with 14 bases between. The CDR3 has 13 amino acids. Germline-derived CDR1 and CDR2 are LNHNV and YYDKDF (reference sequence).

J is TRBJ1-5 and V is TRBV24-1; D gene uncertain. Trimming removed 12 bases at V and 3 bases at J, with 11 bases between. Looked up from germline, CDR1 is KGHDR and CDR2 is SFDVKD. CDR3 length: 12 amino acids. The CDR3 loop is CAAGSPNQPQHF. In nucleotides, the CDR3 is TGTGCCGCCGGGAGTCCCAATCAGCCCCAGCATTTT.

This clonotype appeared a single time. J is TRBJ2-2 and V is TRBV20-1, with 9 bases fitting TRBD1. The V gene end was trimmed by 6 bases and the J gene end by 6 bases; junction bases not matched to a gene: 8. The CDR3 sequence is 14 residues long. CDR1 is DFQATT and CDR2 is SNEGSKA in the germline V gene (reference sequence). The CDR3 sequence is CSAPGTGIAGELFF. The CDR3 DNA reads as TGCAGTGCGCCCGGGACAGGGATCGCCGGGGAGCTGTTTTTT.

The rearrangement links TRBV11-2 to TRBJ2-2, with 7 positions matching TRBD1. Germline V CDR1 and CDR2: SGHAT, FQNNGV. The trim removed 8 bases at V and 0 bases at J, leaving 3 bases unmatched. CDR3 length: 14 amino acids. The CDR3 DNA is TGTGCCAGCGACAGGGCAGCGAACACCGGGGAGCTGTTTTTT. Translating it yields CASDRAANTGELFF.

The V and J genes are TRBV7-9 and TRBJ2-7; 9 positions agree with TRBD1. The CDR3 runs to 15 residues. Germline loops: CDR1 SEHNR, CDR2 FQNEAQ (reference sequence). The V segment lost 5 bases and the J segment 2 bases; nucleotides outside the gene matches: 7. This chain's CDR3 is CASSPPTGGTYEQYF. DNA of the CDR3: TGTGCCAGCAGCCCCCCGACAGGGGGAACCTACGAGCAGTACTTC.

With regard to this clonotype: A much larger clone differs by one base, so this may be a read error. J is TRBJ2-6 and V is TRBV5-4; the D is unclear. Trimming took 3 bases from V and 4 from J, leaving 5 bases between them. The length of the CDR3 is 13 residues. Germline V lookup: CDR1 SGHNT, CDR2 YYREEE (reference sequence). The CDR3 region has the DNA TGTGCCAGCAGCTCGACAGGGGCCAACGTCCTGACTTTC. This codes for CASSSTGANVLTF.

The V gene is TRBV25-1, the J gene TRBJ1-2; possibly TRBD1 for D (6 bases). The germline CDR1 and CDR2 sequences are MGHDK and SYGVNS. The CDR3 covers 13 residues. V was pared by 6 bases and J by 8 bases, with 16 bases between. The CDR3, as DNA: TGTGCCAGCAGACGGGACACTTATATGGGCTACACCTTC. Protein: CASRRDTYMGYTF.

V usage is TRBV30 and J usage is TRBJ2-1; 10 bases are shared with TRBD2. With V trimmed by 5 bases and J by 7 bases, 8 bases remained unmatched. The CDR3 contains 14 residues. Germline values: CDR1 GTSNPN, CDR2 SVGIG (reference sequence). The CDR3 sequence: CAWQAGGPRNEQFF. The CDR3, as DNA: TGTGCCTGGCAAGCGGGGGGGCCGAGGAATGAGCAGTTCTTC.

The chain couples TRBV19 to TRBJ2-1, with D perhaps TRBD1 or TRBD2 (5 bases each). Trimming stripped 4 bases from V and 7 bases from J, with 8 bases between. Germline V lookup: CDR1 LNHDA, CDR2 SQIVND (reference sequence). The CDR3 is made up of 12 amino acids. CDR3 bases: TGTGCCAGTAGTAGGGGGTGGAATGAGCAGTTCTTC. Translating gives CASSRGWNEQFF.

The gene calls are TRBV12-3 or TRBV12-4 and TRBJ1-1; weak D call: TRBD1 (6 bases). V was pared by 7 bases and J by 12 bases, with 18 bases between. This CDR3 is 12 amino acids long. CDR3 nucleotide sequence: TGTGCCAGCACTATGAACAGGGTAAGAACTTTCTTT. This encodes CASTMNRVRTFF.

In this sample, this clonotype turned up once. The CDR3 region has the DNA TGCAGTGCTACTACCGGGACTAGACCCTACGAGCAGTACTTC. It yields the protein CSATTGTRPYEQYF. V is TRBV20-1 and J is TRBJ2-7; 8 positions agree with TRBD2. The CDR3 is 14 residues long. Germline CDR1 reads DFQATT; CDR2 reads SNEGSKA (reference sequence). With 4 bases clipped from V and 2 bases from J, the junction kept 7 bases outside the gene matches.

For the CDR3, the DNA is TGTGCCAGCAGTGTCGGGGGGGGGGGCACCGGGGAGCTGTTTTTT. Residues: CASSVGGGGTGELFF. This chain connects TRBV12-3 or TRBV12-4 to TRBJ2-2; 8 bases align to TRBD2. The junction had 6 bases not matched to a gene; V was cut back by 5 bases and J by 4 bases. The CDR3 runs 15 residues.

V and J are TRBV7-9 and TRBJ1-6, with D possibly matching TRBD1 (5 bases). The germline V and J ends were trimmed by 5 bases and 8 bases, with 19 bases remaining between them. Germline values: CDR1 SEHNR, CDR2 FQNEAQ (reference sequence). This CDR3 is built from 16 residues. The CDR3 sequence: CASSQRGRLAYSPLHF. CDR3 nucleotide sequence: TGTGCCAGCAGCCAAAGGGGCAGGTTAGCCTATTCACCCCTCCACTTT.

This chain links TRBV7-9 with TRBJ2-3; D is ambiguous. Per the germline V gene, CDR1 is SEHNR and CDR2 is FQNEAQ (reference sequence). This CDR3 has 16 residues. The V gene lost 6 bases and the J gene lost 3 bases, with 19 bases spanning the gap. The CDR3 coding sequence is TGTGCCAGCAGACCTAAGGTCGGTCTGGGGACAGATACGCAGTATTTT. Translated, it gives CASRPKVGLGTDTQYF.

CDR3 loop: CASSGLAGSVHEQYF. The CDR3 coding sequence is TGCGCCAGCAGTGGCTTAGCGGGGTCTGTCCACGAGCAGTACTTC. The chain couples TRBV10-2 to TRBJ2-7; 8 bases are shared with TRBD2. Germline lookup yields CDR1 WSHSY and CDR2 SAAADI. J lost 5 bases, V lost 4 bases, and 10 bases had no gene match. There are 15 residues in the CDR3.

With respect to this clonotype: This CDR3 fails to terminate in the conserved phenylalanine or tryptophan, so it likely reflects a read error. V gene TRBV27 combines with J gene TRBJ2-7; TRBD2 matches at 10 bases. V lost 8 bases, J lost 8 bases, and 12 bases stayed unmatched. CDR1 MNHEY and CDR2 SMNVEV come from the germline V gene (reference sequence). The CDR3 loop spans 14 amino acids. The CDR3 DNA follows: TGTGCCAGCGCGTCAGGGACTAGCGTCCACCAGCAGTACTCC. Amino acids: CASASGTSVHQQYS.

The chain carries TRBV10-3 and TRBJ1-1, with D possibly matching TRBD1 (5 bases). This CDR3 is 14 amino acids long. Germline loops: CDR1 ENHRY, CDR2 SYGVKD. The ends were cut back, 2 bases at V and 4 bases at J, with 11 bases in the middle. CDR3 nucleotides: TGTGCCATCAGTGAGGCGGGGACGGGCACTGAAGCTTTCTTT. Translating it yields CAISEAGTGTEAFF.

This clonotype was seen ten or more times. The chain links TRBV7-9 to TRBJ1-5; D might be TRBD1 (5 bases). The CDR3 loop spans 15 amino acids. Trimming stripped 1 base from V and 5 bases from J, with 12 bases between. CDR1 is SEHNR, CDR2 FQNEAQ, per germline (reference sequence). DNA of the CDR3: TGTGCCAGCAGCTTAGACGCGGGGCCATATCAGCCCCAGCATTTT. This sequence encodes CASSLDAGPYQPQHF.

This clonotype was counted a few times. The J gene is TRBJ2-3, the V gene TRBV15, with TRBD1 as a possible D gene (6 bases). With 3 bases removed from V and 11 bases from J, the gap between germline ends came to 15 bases. Per the germline V gene, CDR1 is LNHNV and CDR2 is YYDKDF (reference sequence). The CDR3 has 13 amino acids. The CDR3 sequence is CATSSATQGRQYF. In nucleotides, the CDR3 is TGTGCCACCAGCAGTGCTACACAGGGCCGGCAGTATTTT.